The present T cell receptor beta chain was sequenced within a study of long-term antiretroviral therapy in people with HIV. Broader study findings: Transplant donor controls retained higher diversity, though diversity increased after ART. Among HIV repertoires, CDR3 length ranges were narrower than those of controls.

Every specimen held between roughly 0.95-10 million cryopreserved PBMC. These were thawed and washed before DNA extraction. The CDR3 contains 16 residues. The V segment lost 5 bases and the J segment 7 bases; nucleotides outside the gene matches: 8. CDR1 and CDR2 from the germline V gene are WSHSY and SAAADI. The authors ran the immunoSEQ assay, v3.0, at survey level. What sequencing targeted per sample was about 35,000-50,000 T-cell genomes. Measured with immunoSEQ multiplex PCR; TCRdb has only the in-frame clones, and not every one. The repertoire has over 25,000 clones, about 86% of them found once; the top ten carry 4.5% to 6%. This clone was counted a few times. Its specificity is not known.

The chain couples TRBV10-2 to TRBJ1-6; 10 nucleotides line up with TRBD1. The sample here was unsorted PBMCs, taken 0.8 years after starting antiretroviral therapy. This TCR came from a woman aged 25 to 45 with HIV. CDR3 DNA sequence: TGCGCCAGCAGTTTGGTAGCGGGACAGGGGAATTCACCCCTCCACTTT. Translation: CASSLVAGQGNSPLHF.